Following are 20 T cell receptor beta chains from one sample sequenced in a study of T-cell reconstitution after alpha-beta-depleted transplantation in children. Library preparation (for TCRbeta) was performed with unique molecular identifiers. TCRdb re-analysed the PCR reads in MiXCR, keeping a single row per CDR3 protein. Here the sample spans 300,000 to 400,000 distinct CDR3 sequences, more than 20% being singletons. Sequenced here: PBMCs, mostly from graft donor cells, sampled 180 days after TCRalphabeta/CD19-depleted stem cell transplant. These receptors originate from a male patient younger than 18 who had a stem cell transplant for acute lymphoblastic leukemia, so the T cells may come from the graft donor.

The chain recombines TRBV5-1 with TRBJ2-2; 8 bases are shared with TRBD2. Germline CDR1 reads SGHRS; CDR2 reads YFSETQ. The CDR3 spans 16 residues. The J segment lost 1 base and the V segment lost 0 bases, leaving 2 bases of the junction unmatched. The CDR3 nucleotides read TGCGCCAGCAGCTTGGTCGCGGGAGGGAACACCGGGGAGCTGTTTTTT. This gives the protein CASSLVAGGNTGELFF.

This rearrangement joins TRBV7-9 to TRBJ2-5; D possibly corresponds to TRBD2 (5 bases). The CDR3 covers 15 residues. Germline-derived CDR1 and CDR2 are SEHNR and FQNEAQ (reference sequence). The V end lost 5 bases, the J end lost 5 bases, and 18 bases lay between the germline ends. The CDR3 DNA reads TGTGCCAGCAGCGGACGCCGACGAGGGATTGAGACCCAGTACTTC. This encodes CASSGRRRGIETQYF.

The rearrangement uses TRBV18 and TRBJ1-6; 7 bases agree with TRBD1. The junction had 17 bases not matched to a gene; V was cut back by 7 bases and J by 5 bases. CDR1 and CDR2 (germline): KGHSH, LQKENI. CDR3 length: 18 residues. CDR3 sequence: CASCTWVTGPCHNSPLHF. In DNA, the CDR3 is TGTGCCAGCTGCACGTGGGTGACAGGGCCATGTCATAATTCACCCCTCCACTTT.

V and J are TRBV5-4 and TRBJ2-6; D possibly corresponds to TRBD1 (7 bases). This CDR3 has 20 amino acids. V was trimmed by 3 bases and J by 0 bases, leaving 22 bases between them. Germline V gene sequence: CDR1 SGHNT, CDR2 YYREEE (reference sequence). The chain's CDR3 is CASSSEGAGPRSSGANVLTF. The CDR3 bases are TGTGCCAGCAGCTCGGAGGGGGCAGGCCCTCGTAGCTCTGGGGCCAACGTCCTGACTTTC.

The gene calls are TRBV6-2 or TRBV6-3 and TRBJ1-2, with a tentative D call TRBD1 (5 bases). This CDR3 is 14 amino acids long. Germline CDR1 is MNHEY and CDR2 is SVGEGT. V shed 3 bases and J shed 0 bases, with 8 bases lying between them. In DNA, the CDR3 is TGTGCCAGCAGTTATTCAGGGCCTAACTATGGCTACACCTTC. As protein: CASSYSGPNYGYTF.

This clonotype has a handful of counts. The chain joins TRBV29-1 to TRBJ1-2; TRBD1 agrees at 9 bases. CDR1 is SQVTM and CDR2 is ANQGSEA in the germline V gene. Trimming removed 1 base from V and 3 bases from J; junction bases left unmatched: 6. CDR3 length: 15 amino acids. The CDR3 DNA reads as TGCAGCGTTGAAGCATTGGACAGGGGTTACTATGGCTACACCTTC. Protein sequence: CSVEALDRGYYGYTF.

This sequence joins TRBV20-1 and TRBJ1-5, with D possibly being TRBD1 (5 bases). The germline gives CDR1 DFQATT, CDR2 SNEGSKA (reference sequence). The CDR3 sequence is 15 residues long. V lost 3 bases to trimming and J lost 2 bases, with 14 bases between them. The CDR3 sequence: CSARGWGRGNQPQHF. The DNA for the CDR3 is TGCAGTGCTAGGGGGTGGGGACGGGGCAATCAGCCCCAGCATTTT.

This chain uses TRBV15 with TRBJ2-7; D may be TRBD2 (5 bases). The CDR3 covers 14 residues. The germline gives CDR1 LNHNV, CDR2 YYDKDF (reference sequence). The V and J ends lost 1 base and 3 bases respectively, with 10 bases between them. Written as DNA, the CDR3 is TGTGCCACCAGCAGAGCCCTACTAGTCTACGAGCAGTACTTC. Translation gives CATSRALLVYEQYF.

The chain has TRBV20-1 and TRBJ2-7; D unresolved. Per germline, CDR1 DFQATT and CDR2 SNEGSKA (reference sequence). This CDR3 is 11 amino acids long. V was trimmed by 5 bases and J by 6 bases, leaving 11 bases between them. Here the CDR3 DNA reads TGCAGTGCTTGTCCGACCCGCGAGCAGTACTTC. Amino acid sequence: CSACPTREQYF.

This chain joins TRBV5-6 and TRBJ2-7; a weak D match, TRBD2 (5 bases). CDR1 is SGHDT and CDR2 is YYEEEE in the germline V gene. Trimming stripped 0 bases from V and 6 bases from J, with 7 bases between. The CDR3 has 12 amino acids. The CDR3 DNA is TGTGCCAGCAGCTTGGTCGGACTCGAGCAGTACTTC. Its protein is CASSLVGLEQYF.

This clonotype was seen a handful of times. This chain uses TRBV7-2 with TRBJ2-1; D is uncertain. The germline V gene has CDR1 SGHTA and CDR2 FQGNSA. The CDR3 loop spans 15 amino acids. The V end was cut by 1 base, the J end by 0 bases, with 7 bases between. The CDR3 spells CASSLVESSYNEQFF. As DNA, the CDR3 is TGTGCCAGCAGCTTAGTAGAAAGCTCCTACAATGAGCAGTTCTTC. Complete variable domain (other parts from reference TRBV7-2 and TRBJ2-1): GAGVSQSPSNKVTEKGKDVELRCDPISGHTALYWYRQSLGQGLEFLIYFQGNSAPDKSGLPSDRFSAERTGGSVSTLTIQRTQQEDSAVYLCASSLVESSYNEQFFGPGTRLTVL.

This clonotype was observed a handful of times. The V and J genes are TRBV29-1 and TRBJ2-3; maybe TRBD2 (5 bases). The germline V and J ends were trimmed by 8 bases and 1 base, with 16 bases remaining between them. Germline CDR1 and CDR2: SQVTM and ANQGSEA. The CDR3 extends over 14 amino acids. CDR3 protein: CSTRRVGGTDTQYF. CDR3 nucleotides: TGCAGCACCCGACGGGTCGGGGGCACAGATACGCAGTATTTT.

This clonotype has only a few counts. The chain couples TRBV27 to TRBJ1-5, with TRBD1 as a possible D gene (5 bases). The V and J ends lost 6 bases and 0 bases respectively, with 12 bases between them. CDR1 is MNHEY and CDR2 is SMNVEV in the germline V gene (reference sequence). This CDR3 spans 15 amino acids. DNA for the CDR3: TGTGCCAGCAGCCCCGGGACTGCTAGCAATCAGCCCCAGCATTTT. Translating it yields CASSPGTASNQPQHF.

The V gene is TRBV5-1, the J gene TRBJ2-6, with a tentative D call TRBD2 (6 bases). Trimming pared 3 bases from V and 0 bases from J, leaving 13 bases between. Germline loops: CDR1 SGHRS, CDR2 YFSETQ. The CDR3 extends over 17 amino acids. The CDR3 sequence is CASSSGGLGSGANVLTF. The CDR3, as DNA: TGCGCCAGCAGCTCAGGAGGGCTTGGCTCTGGGGCCAACGTCCTGACTTTC.

This clonotype was picked up a small number of times. V and J are TRBV12-3 or TRBV12-4 and TRBJ1-6, with TRBD1 matching 8 bases. The CDR3 is 15 amino acids. Unmatched junction bases numbered 5, after V lost 3 bases and J lost 7 bases. CDR3 sequence (DNA): TGTGCCAGCAGTTTTTGGAGACAGGGGAATTCACCCCTCCACTTT. Translating gives CASSFWRQGNSPLHF.

This clonotype was seen a few times. This CDR3 reads CASSLLPQGAIETQYF. CDR3 coding DNA: TGTGCCAGCAGTCTACTACCCCAGGGGGCAATAGAGACCCAGTACTTC. The chain combines TRBV12-3 or TRBV12-4 with TRBJ2-5, with TRBD1 identical over 8 bases. The ends lost 5 bases at V and 4 bases at J; junction bases unmatched: 12. This CDR3 region has 16 residues.

The chain links TRBV10-3 to TRBJ1-5, with D perhaps TRBD1 (5 bases). Per the germline V gene, CDR1 is ENHRY and CDR2 is SYGVKD. The CDR3 length is 13 residues. Deletions cut 3 bases from V and 7 bases from J, with 10 bases between. The CDR3 sequence is CAISDREGQPQHF. CDR3 DNA sequence: TGTGCCATCAGTGACAGGGAGGGACAGCCCCAGCATTTT.

J is TRBJ1-5 and V is TRBV10-3, with D perhaps TRBD1 (5 bases). The CDR3 has 11 amino acids. In germline, CDR1 is ENHRY, CDR2 SYGVKD. CDR3 DNA: TGTGCTGCAGGGCGGAATCAGCCCCAGCATTTT. It is translated as CAAGRNQPQHF.

This clonotype was counted a few times. The V call is TRBV29-1, the J call TRBJ1-1, with 10 positions matching TRBD1. The CDR3 has 11 residues. Germline trimming cut 4 bases from V and 11 bases from J; bases unmatched to any gene: 4. Germline V gene sequence: CDR1 SQVTM, CDR2 ANQGSEA. The CDR3 DNA is TGCAGCGTTGCCGGGACAGGGGACGCTTTCTTT. Its translation is CSVAGTGDAFF. Full variable domain (outside the CDR3, taken from reference TRBV29-1 and TRBJ1-1): SAVISQKPSRDICQRGTSLTIQCQVDSQVTMMFWYRQQPGQSLTLIATANQGSEATYESGFVIDKFPISRPNLTFSTLTVSNMSPEDSSIYLCSVAGTGDAFFGQGTRLTVV.

CDR3 residues: CASSIRAGVEQFF. Written as DNA, the CDR3 is TGTGCCAGTAGTATCCGAGCGGGAGTTGAGCAGTTCTTC. The gene calls are TRBV19 and TRBJ2-1, with 8 bases lining up with TRBD2. CDR1 and CDR2 from the germline V gene are LNHDA and SQIVND (reference sequence). The length of the CDR3 is 13 residues. Unmatched junction bases numbered 4, after V lost 3 bases and J lost 9 bases.